The following is a T cell receptor beta chain sequence with its context. These data originate in a study of blood T cell repertoires in COVID-19. The assay was immunoSEQ multiplex PCR, and TCRdb's table has in-frame clones only and misses some. The repertoire consists of roughly 140,000 clones, with under 85% occurring once and the leading ten covering 3.5% to 4.5%. V lost 1 base and J 5 bases, leaving 12 bases between the germline ends. This CDR3 spans 15 amino acids. Germline V gene data show CDR1 as SGHTA and CDR2 as FQGNSA. The sequence derives from a woman over 75 with acute or convalescent COVID-19. The gene calls are TRBV7-2 and TRBJ2-1, with a possible D match to TRBD1 (5 bases). Sequenced: peripheral blood. CDR3 protein: CASSLDGAWDNEQFF. CDR3 nucleotides: TGTGCCAGCAGCTTAGATGGGGCCTGGGACAATGAGCAGTTCTTC.